One T cell receptor beta chain is described in this entry. Its antigen is currently unknown. The CDR3 runs 14 residues. The V end lost 4 bases, the J end lost 4 bases, and 11 bases lay between the germline ends. Germline V gene sequence: CDR1 LGHNA, CDR2 YNFKEQ. Measured with immunoSEQ multiplex PCR; TCRdb has only the in-frame clones, and not every one. The sample lists roughly 2,300,000 clones; roughly 92% were seen once. The data originate from a study of shared clonotypes between healthy human individuals. Study as a whole: Donors were a couple of women and a few men aged 18 to 49. Plates per donor: three CD4 naive, three CD4 memory, two CD8 naive, one CD8 memory. The study, taken as a whole, reports: About 5% of naive CD4 clonotypes were shared across a few donors. Richness estimates generally favored naive over memory subsets.

The sequence derives from a man aged 18 to 29 in good health. Some clones in this sample may be carry-over from other donors' samples. The sample taken for sequencing was naive CD4+ T cells from PBMCs. Subset reported: CD45RA+ positively selected. This rearrangement joins TRBV4-2 to TRBJ2-4; no firm D call. The CDR3 reads CASSLHAEKNIQYF. CDR3 DNA: TGTGCCAGCAGCCTCCACGCCGAGAAAAACATTCAGTACTTC.